Each of the 29 T cell receptor beta chains below was sequenced from the same sample in a study of cytotoxic CD8 clonotypes in ibrutinib-treated CLL. Data came from immunoSEQ multiplex PCR; TCRdb stores just in-frame clones and leaves some out. The sample shows roughly 150,000 clones, approximately 80% of them seen only once. Sequencing used PBMCs, obtained after 24 months of ibrutinib treatment. These receptors were collected from a human donor with chronic lymphocytic leukemia.

This clone was observed a single time. The J gene is TRBJ2-3, the V gene TRBV9; 7 bases line up with TRBD1. This CDR3 region has 16 residues. Germline V gives CDR1 SGDLS, CDR2 YYNGEE. With 3 bases clipped from V and 2 bases from J, the junction kept 9 bases outside the gene matches. The CDR3 DNA reads as TGTGCCAGCAGCGAGCTACAGGGGATGGTCACAGATACGCAGTATTTT. Amino acid sequence: CASSELQGMVTDTQYF.

This clone was observed a few times. V is TRBV7-9 and J is TRBJ2-1; 9 bases agree with TRBD2. The CDR3 loop spans 13 amino acids. Trimming took 6 bases from V and 7 from J; bases not matched to a gene: 4. Per the germline V gene, CDR1 is SEHNR and CDR2 is FQNEAQ (reference sequence). The CDR3 reads CASRLAGSNEQFF. The CDR3 DNA is TGTGCCAGCAGGCTAGCGGGATCTAATGAGCAGTTCTTC.

This chain connects TRBV19 to TRBJ2-7, with 9 nucleotides matching TRBD2. V lost 3 bases, J lost 3 bases, and 6 bases stayed unmatched. This CDR3 has 15 amino acids. The germline gives CDR1 LNHDA, CDR2 SQIVND (reference sequence). This CDR3 reads CASSMGSGGLYEQYF. The CDR3 region has the DNA TGTGCCAGTAGTATGGGTAGCGGGGGACTCTACGAGCAGTACTTC.

V usage is TRBV14 and J usage is TRBJ2-1, with D maybe TRBD2 (6 bases). The CDR3 contains 15 residues. Germline loops: CDR1 SGHDN, CDR2 FVKESK. The V and J ends lost 3 bases and 8 bases respectively, with 17 bases between them. For the CDR3, the DNA is TGTGCCAGCAGCCAGCCGGGGGTATGGTCGGATGAGCAGTTCTTC. Protein product: CASSQPGVWSDEQFF. Full variable domain (missing parts from reference TRBV14 and TRBJ2-1): EAGVTQFPSHSVIEKGQTVTLRCDPISGHDNLYWYRRVMGKEIKFLLHFVKESKQDESGMPNNRFLAERTGGTYSTLKVQPAELEDSGVYFCASSQPGVWSDEQFFGPGTRLTVL.

The gene calls are TRBV11-2 and TRBJ2-1, with D possibly being TRBD2 (6 bases). The CDR3 has 17 amino acids. Germline V gene data show CDR1 as SGHAT and CDR2 as FQNNGV. The V and J ends lost 0 bases and 6 bases respectively, with 18 bases between them. CDR3 in DNA: TGTGCCAGCAGCTTAGAAGGGCGCGGGACTTTAACCAATGAGCAGTTCTTC. Translation gives CASSLEGRGTLTNEQFF.

The chain employs TRBV4-1 and TRBJ1-2, with TRBD1 matching over 7 bases. The CDR3 runs 18 residues. The V gene's germline CDR1 is MGHRA and CDR2 YSYEKL. Unmatched junction bases numbered 13, after V lost 1 base and J lost 2 bases. CDR3 bases: TGCGCCAGCAGCCAAGGGGGCTCAGGTTGGGGACAGAACTATGGCTACACCTTC. It codes for CASSQGGSGWGQNYGYTF.

This clone was seen more than once but under ten times. The rearrangement links TRBV28 to TRBJ2-7, with D maybe TRBD2 (6 bases). With 7 bases removed from V and 0 bases from J, the gap between germline ends came to 25 bases. Germline lookup yields CDR1 MDHEN and CDR2 SYDVKM. This CDR3 is 18 amino acids long. The CDR3 loop reads CASTPTGLARRLSYEQYF. The CDR3 nucleotides are TGTGCCAGCACCCCGACTGGGCTAGCGCGTCGACTCTCCTACGAGCAGTACTTC.

J is TRBJ1-4 and V is TRBV5-8; 8 bases align to TRBD1. The germline gives CDR1 SGHTS, CDR2 YDEGEE. The CDR3 is 13 residues long. Trimming removed 4 bases from V and 5 bases from J; junction bases left unmatched: 1. The CDR3 DNA reads TGTGCCAGCAGCAGGGACAGGAATGAAAAACTGTTTTTT. Protein: CASSRDRNEKLFF.

This clone was recorded a few times. The chain is built from TRBV5-1 and TRBJ1-6; 7 bases are a match to TRBD1. The germline V gene has CDR1 SGHRS and CDR2 YFSETQ. This CDR3 contains 16 residues. Unmatched junction bases numbered 13, after V lost 3 bases and J lost 10 bases. CDR3 amino acids: CASSSVYRGVWSPLHF. DNA of the CDR3: TGCGCCAGCAGCTCGGTATACAGGGGAGTGTGGTCACCCCTCCACTTT. The entire variable domain, with the rest obtained from reference TRBV5-1 and TRBJ1-6, is as follows: KAGVTQTPRYLIKTRGQQVTLSCSPISGHRSVSWYQQTPGQGLQFLFEYFSETQRNKGNFPGRFSGRQFSNSRSEMNVSTLELGDSALYLCASSSVYRGVWSPLHFGNGTRLTVT.

In this sample, this clone turned up a few times. The chain carries TRBV2 and TRBJ2-7, with TRBD2 matching over 14 bases. Per the germline V gene, CDR1 is SNHLY and CDR2 is FYNNEI. V lost 5 bases and J lost 3; bases outside the gene matches: 12. This CDR3 is 18 amino acids long. DNA for the CDR3: TGTGCCAGCAGTAAGGGACTAGCGGGGGCCGGTCGGGGCTACGAGCAGTACTTC. Its translation: CASSKGLAGAGRGYEQYF.

The CDR3 protein is CASSLVQSREKLFF. The CDR3 DNA reads as TGTGCCAGCAGCTTGGTGCAGAGCAGGGAAAAACTGTTTTTT. The rearrangement uses TRBV5-6 and TRBJ1-4, with unresolved D. The CDR3 spans 14 residues. Between the trimmed V and J ends, which lost 0 bases and 8 bases, there was a span of 11 bases. CDR1 is SGHDT, CDR2 YYEEEE, per germline.

The count of this clone is one. The V call is TRBV5-1, the J call TRBJ1-4, with D tentatively TRBD1 (5 bases). V lost 0 bases and J 7 bases, leaving 10 bases between the germline ends. The CDR3 covers 14 residues. The germline gives CDR1 SGHRS, CDR2 YFSETQ. The CDR3 spells CASSLVGAAEKLFF. The CDR3, as DNA: TGCGCCAGCAGCTTGGTAGGGGCCGCTGAAAAACTGTTTTTT.

The CDR3 protein is CASSATGNFGNTIYF. The CDR3 DNA follows: TGTGCCAGCAGCGCGACAGGGAACTTTGGAAACACCATATATTTT. The rearrangement joins TRBV9 to TRBJ1-3; 7 bases match TRBD1. The length of the CDR3 is 15 residues. Germline values: CDR1 SGDLS, CDR2 YYNGEE. Trimming cost V 3 bases and J 3 bases; bases outside gene matches: 6.

The genes are TRBV19 and TRBJ1-6, with unresolved D. The CDR3 runs 17 residues. V shed 3 bases and J shed 0 bases, with 12 bases lying between them. Germline V CDR1 and CDR2: LNHDA, SQIVND (reference sequence). CDR3 coding DNA: TGTGCCAGTAGTATTAAGGATAAGAGCTCCTATAATTCACCCCTCCACTTT. Protein: CASSIKDKSSYNSPLHF.

V gene TRBV5-1 combines with J gene TRBJ1-4, with D possibly TRBD1 on 5 matching bases. There are 14 residues in the CDR3. Germline assignment: CDR1 SGHRS and CDR2 YFSETQ. V shed 2 bases and J shed 2 bases, with 7 bases lying between them. DNA of the CDR3: TGCGCCAGCAGCTTCCGGGGGACTAATGAAAAACTGTTTTTT. Residues: CASSFRGTNEKLFF.

The V and J genes are TRBV7-2 and TRBJ2-2; TRBD2 matches 7 bases. The CDR3 runs to 14 residues. V was clipped by 11 bases and J by 7 bases; unmatched bases: 13. Germline lookup yields CDR1 SGHTA and CDR2 FQGNSA. CDR3 nucleotides: TGTGCCTCTGGGAGGGCCTTCGGGAACGGGGAGCTGTTTTTT. Its translation is CASGRAFGNGELFF.

The chain combines TRBV5-4 with TRBJ1-5; D not resolved. Germline CDR1 SGHNT, CDR2 YYREEE (reference sequence). V lost 0 bases and J 3 bases, leaving 7 bases between the germline ends. This CDR3 is 14 amino acids long. In DNA, the CDR3 is TGTGCCAGCAGCTTGGAGGGTATCAATCAGCCCCAGCATTTT. It specifies CASSLEGINQPQHF.

The table lists this clone with a count of one. V gene TRBV5-1 combines with J gene TRBJ1-3, with D possibly TRBD1 on 5 matching bases. This CDR3 region has 15 residues. The V end was cut by 4 bases, the J end by 0 bases, with 11 bases between. Germline-derived CDR1 and CDR2 are SGHRS and YFSETQ. The CDR3, as DNA: TGCGCCAGCAGCATGGGACTTTTCTCTGGAAACACCATATATTTT. As protein: CASSMGLFSGNTIYF. The whole variable domain, remainder taken from reference TRBV5-1 and TRBJ1-3, is KAGVTQTPRYLIKTRGQQVTLSCSPISGHRSVSWYQQTPGQGLQFLFEYFSETQRNKGNFPGRFSGRQFSNSRSEMNVSTLELGDSALYLCASSMGLFSGNTIYFGEGSWLTVV.

The chain is built from TRBV4-1 and TRBJ2-1; D unresolved. The germline V gene has CDR1 MGHRA and CDR2 YSYEKL. V dropped 4 bases and J dropped 0 bases, with 16 bases sitting between them. The CDR3 length is 17 residues. The CDR3: CASSPERYGVSYNEQFF. The CDR3 DNA reads TGCGCCAGCAGCCCAGAGAGATACGGAGTCTCCTACAATGAGCAGTTCTTC.

This clone has just a few counts. The chain has TRBV15 and TRBJ1-2, with D possibly being TRBD1 (5 bases). CDR3 length: 15 residues. Germline V gene lookup returns CDR1 LNHNV and CDR2 YYDKDF (reference sequence). Trimming removed 0 bases from V and 4 bases from J, with 12 bases in between. CDR3 bases: TGTGCCACCAGCAGAGATTACAGGAGCGTCTATGGCTACACCTTC. Protein sequence: CATSRDYRSVYGYTF.

This clone turned up a few times. This chain connects TRBV11-2 to TRBJ2-2; 7 bases agree with TRBD2. Germline CDR1 is SGHAT and CDR2 is FQNNGV. With 4 bases clipped from V and 5 bases from J, the junction kept 1 base outside the gene matches. The CDR3 length is 13 residues. CDR3 region: CASSWEGTGELFF. The CDR3 bases are TGTGCCAGCAGCTGGGAGGGAACCGGGGAGCTGTTTTTT. The whole variable domain, filled in from reference TRBV11-2 and TRBJ2-2, reads EAGVAQSPRYKIIEKRQSVAFWCNPISGHATLYWYQQILGQGPKLLIQFQNNGVVDDSQLPKDRFSAERLKGVDSTLKIQPAKLEDSAVYLCASSWEGTGELFFGEGSRLTVL.

This clone turned up a few times. The CDR3 DNA sequence: TGTGCCAGCAGCCGAGACACATTAGACTACGAGCAGTACTTC. Translation: CASSRDTLDYEQYF. The rearrangement joins TRBV7-9 to TRBJ2-7, with no clear D. The V gene lost 5 bases and the J gene lost 3 bases, with 14 bases spanning the gap. The germline V gene has CDR1 SEHNR and CDR2 FQNEAQ (reference sequence). This CDR3 contains 14 residues.

The genes are TRBV7-3 and TRBJ2-3; D call uncertain. Trimming pared 5 bases from V and 1 base from J, leaving 7 bases between. This CDR3 has 13 amino acids. Germline loops: CDR1 SGHTA, CDR2 FQGTGA. CDR3 residues: CASSPTGTDTQYF. CDR3 bases: TGTGCCAGCAGCCCCACCGGCACAGATACGCAGTATTTT.

The count of this clone is one. The chain employs TRBV9 and TRBJ2-1; 10 bases align to TRBD2. The V gene's germline CDR1 is SGDLS and CDR2 YYNGEE. This CDR3 has 17 residues. V was clipped by 0 bases and J by 2 bases; unmatched bases: 5. CDR3 nucleotides: TGTGCCAGCAGCGTAGGGCTAGCGGGAGTCGCCTACAATGAGCAGTTCTTC. This sequence encodes CASSVGLAGVAYNEQFF.

V gene TRBV6-5 combines with J gene TRBJ1-6; 8 nucleotides match TRBD1. CDR3 length: 14 residues. The germline CDR1 and CDR2 sequences are MNHEY and SVGAGI. The junction had 3 bases not matched to a gene; V was cut back by 6 bases and J by 5 bases. Here the CDR3 DNA reads TGTGCCAGCAGGCGGGACAGGAATAATTCACCCCTCCACTTT. Translated: CASRRDRNNSPLHF.

The V call is TRBV27, the J call TRBJ2-1; 9 positions match TRBD2. V gave up 2 bases and J gave up 4 bases; unmatched junction bases: 12. Germline V gene sequence: CDR1 MNHEY, CDR2 SMNVEV (reference sequence). The length of the CDR3 is 18 residues. The CDR3 is CASSLEVSAGGDYNEQFF. As DNA, the CDR3 is TGTGCCAGCAGTTTAGAAGTGTCGGCGGGAGGGGATTACAATGAGCAGTTCTTC.

This chain uses TRBV7-2 with TRBJ2-1; D may match TRBD1 or TRBD2 (7 bases each). V lost 5 bases and J 3 bases, leaving 23 bases between the germline ends. The CDR3 totals 18 residues. Germline values: CDR1 SGHTA, CDR2 FQGNSA. The CDR3 loop is CASSPGVGGGQVYNEQFF. In nucleotides, the CDR3 is TGTGCCAGCAGCCCCGGGGTGGGAGGGGGCCAGGTCTACAATGAGCAGTTCTTC.

Only one count was recorded for this clone. The CDR3 region has the DNA TGTGCCAGGCCCCAGGGGGGGAATAATTCACCCCTCCACTTT. Translated, it gives CARPQGGNNSPLHF. The gene calls are TRBV21-1 and TRBJ1-6. TRBV21-1 is noted as a pseudogene. This CDR3 spans 14 amino acids.

The chain uses TRBV9 and TRBJ2-1, with D possibly matching TRBD2 (5 bases). Germline V lookup: CDR1 SGDLS, CDR2 YYNGEE. This CDR3 contains 16 residues. Deletions cut 3 bases from V and 5 bases from J, with 18 bases between. CDR3 amino acids: CASSASDYQIHNEQFF. The CDR3 DNA is TGTGCCAGCAGCGCCAGTGACTACCAAATCCACAATGAGCAGTTCTTC.